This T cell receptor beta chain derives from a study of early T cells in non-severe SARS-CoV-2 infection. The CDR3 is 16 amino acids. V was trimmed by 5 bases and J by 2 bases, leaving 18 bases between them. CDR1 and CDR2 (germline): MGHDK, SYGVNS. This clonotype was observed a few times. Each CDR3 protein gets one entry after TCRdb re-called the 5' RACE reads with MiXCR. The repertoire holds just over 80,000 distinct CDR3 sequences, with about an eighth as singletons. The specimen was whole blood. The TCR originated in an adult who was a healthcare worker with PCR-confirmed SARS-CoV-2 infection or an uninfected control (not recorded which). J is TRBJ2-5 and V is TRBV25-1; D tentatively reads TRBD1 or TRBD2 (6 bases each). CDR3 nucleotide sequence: TGTGCCAGCAGTCCTCTGGGGGCGGGGCCACAAGAGACCCAGTACTTC. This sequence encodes CASSPLGAGPQETQYF.